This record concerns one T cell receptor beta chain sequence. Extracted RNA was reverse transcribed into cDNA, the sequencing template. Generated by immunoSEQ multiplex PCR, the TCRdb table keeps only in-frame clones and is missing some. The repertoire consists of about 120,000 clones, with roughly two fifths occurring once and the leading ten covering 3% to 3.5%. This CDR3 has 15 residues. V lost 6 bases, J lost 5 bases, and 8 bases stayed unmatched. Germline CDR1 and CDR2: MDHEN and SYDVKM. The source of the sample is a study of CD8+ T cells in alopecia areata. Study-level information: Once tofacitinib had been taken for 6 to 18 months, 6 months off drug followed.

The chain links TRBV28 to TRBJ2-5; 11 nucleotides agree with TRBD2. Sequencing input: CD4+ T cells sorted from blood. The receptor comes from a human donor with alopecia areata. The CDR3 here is CASSPVSGRGETQYF. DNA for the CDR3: TGTGCCAGCAGCCCGGTTAGCGGGAGGGGGGAGACCCAGTACTTC.